This paragraph covers one T cell receptor (beta chain) sequence. Its specificity is not known. This PCR relied on a set of 60 Vbeta primers and 13 Jbeta primers. Here immunoSEQ multiplex PCR was the method, and the copy in TCRdb shows in-frame clones only, minus some. The table has 100,000 to 150,000 clones, around 8.5% seen once. The data are from a study of cytomegalovirus exposure and HLA in healthy donors. Whole-study results and caveats: Sequencing depth roughly uniform across donors was assumed in presence/absence analyses. Among the sequence variants, a highly shared cluster was likely an artifact of sequencing. Across HLA loci, a later analysis found differing TCR association rates, with DRB1 most and HLA-C fewest.

At the time of sampling, donors were nominally healthy, though unrecorded immune exposures were likely. Germline V gene data show CDR1 as MNHNS and CDR2 as SASEGT. This CDR3 region has 15 residues. V was pared by 9 bases and J by 5 bases, with 12 bases of the junction left unmatched. The receptor was isolated from a middle-aged man in good health and CMV-seronegative. This rearrangement joins TRBV6-1 to TRBJ2-3; the match to TRBD1 covers 9 bases. The sequencing sample was made of PBMCs. The CDR3 DNA sequence: TGTGCCAGTTGGTTCGTGGGACAGGGCCTAGATACGCAGTATTTT. Residues: CASWFVGQGLDTQYF.